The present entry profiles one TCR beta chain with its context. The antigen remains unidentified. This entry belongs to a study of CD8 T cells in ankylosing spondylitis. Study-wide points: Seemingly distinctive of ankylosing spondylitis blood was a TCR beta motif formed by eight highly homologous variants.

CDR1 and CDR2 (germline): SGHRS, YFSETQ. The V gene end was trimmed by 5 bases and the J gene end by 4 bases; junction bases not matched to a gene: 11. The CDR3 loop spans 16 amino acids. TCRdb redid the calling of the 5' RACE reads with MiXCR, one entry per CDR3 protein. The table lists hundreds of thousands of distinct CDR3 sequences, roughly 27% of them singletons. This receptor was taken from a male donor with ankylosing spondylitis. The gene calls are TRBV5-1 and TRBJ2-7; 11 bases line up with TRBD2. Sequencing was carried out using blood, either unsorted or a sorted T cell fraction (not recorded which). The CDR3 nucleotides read TGCGCCAGCAGTACCGGGGAGACTAGCGGGAAATACGAGCAGTACTTC. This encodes CASSTGETSGKYEQYF.